A selection of T cell receptor beta chains follows, all from one sample in a study of metastatic and nonmetastatic thyroid tumors. From the PCR reads, TCRdb re-called clones with MiXCR. Found here are around 44,000 clones, 25% to 30% of them singletons; the top ten hold almost 10%. The specimen sequenced was blood. These receptors were taken from a male donor with papillary thyroid cancer or a benign thyroid nodule (not recorded which). Some clones in this sample may be carry-over from other donors' samples. The CDR3 runs from the conserved cysteine through the conserved F or W. D genes are given only for firm matches. Clone size is shown for a subset of rows, as once, few, many or a class of expanded clone.

-,TRBV18,TRBJ2-3,many,CASSPRGDTDTQYF,TGTGCCAGCTCACCAAGGGGGGACACAGATACGCAGTATTTT
TRBD2,TRBV7-2,TRBJ2-7,many,CASSSLGSGGLSSYEQYF,TGTGCCAGCAGCTCCCTGGGTAGCGGGGGGCTAAGCTCCTACGAGCAGTACTTC
-,TRBV3-1,TRBJ2-5,-,CAISKAGTKETQYF,TGTGCCATCTCGAAGGCCGGTACCAAAGAGACCCAGTACTTC
TRBD2,TRBV3-1,TRBJ2-2,-,CASRLRAGGRTGELFF,TGTGCCAGCAGACTAAGAGCGGGAGGACGGACCGGGGAGCTGTTTTTT
TRBD1,TRBV2,TRBJ1-6,many,CASSLLDRGGSPLHF,TGTGCCAGCAGCCTTCTCGACAGGGGCGGGTCACCCCTCCACTTT
-,TRBV20-1,TRBJ2-3,many,CSARDGARTDTQYF,TGCAGTGCTAGAGATGGGGCTCGGACAGATACGCAGTATTTT
-,TRBV6-1,TRBJ2-1,few,CASSKGSVPYNDQFF,TGTGCCAGCAGTAAGGGGTCGGTCCCCTACAATGATCAGTTCTTC
TRBD2,TRBV6-1,TRBJ2-2,-,CASTLRLAGDTGELFF,TGTGCCAGCACCCTCCGACTAGCGGGGGACACCGGGGAGCTGTTTTTT
-,TRBV24-1,TRBJ1-2,-,CATSSTGDGYSF,TGTGCCACCAGTTCGACGGGCGATGGCTACTCCTTC
-,TRBV12-3/TRBV12-4,TRBJ2-2,few,CASSHGAGELFF,TGCGCCAGCAGCCATGGAGCCGGTGAGCTGTTTTTT
-,TRBV20-1,TRBJ1-1,-,CSAHQGAGEAFF,TGCAGTGCTCATCAAGGGGCGGGCGAAGCTTTCTTT
TRBD2,TRBV3-1,TRBJ2-5,many,CASSQVFLAGAEDGETQYF,TGTGCCAGCAGCCAAGTATTCCTAGCGGGGGCGGAGGACGGGGAGACCCAGTACTTC
TRBD1,TRBV12-3/TRBV12-4,TRBJ2-3,many,CASSIRGGATDTQYF,TGTGCCAGCAGTATACGAGGGGGCGCGACAGATACGCAGTATTTT
-,TRBV12-3/TRBV12-4,TRBJ2-1,many,CASQPNRDNEQFF,TGTGCCAGCCAACCAAATCGGGACAATGAGCAGTTCTTC
-,TRBV4-2,TRBJ2-5,-,CASSQGSGWRDTQYF,TGTGCCAGCAGCCAGGGGAGTGGCTGGCGGGATACCCAGTACTTC
TRBD2,TRBV5-1,TRBJ2-3,many,CASSSAQTSATDTQYF,TGCGCCAGCAGCAGCGCTCAGACTAGCGCGACAGATACGCAGTATTTT
TRBD1,TRBV6-2/TRBV6-3,TRBJ2-7,few,CASRGQGARDEQYF,TGTGCCAGCAGAGGACAGGGGGCGCGTGACGAGCAGTACTTC
TRBD2,TRBV28,TRBJ2-7,medium-sized,CASSQRLSGRGEQYF,TGTGCCAGCAGTCAACGACTTAGCGGGAGAGGGGAGCAGTACTTC
TRBD2,TRBV5-1,TRBJ2-2,few,CASSAREAHTGELFF,TGCGCCAGCAGCGCGCGGGAGGCCCACACCGGGGAGCTGTTTTTT
-,TRBV5-6,TRBJ1-1,many,CASSSTALNTEAFF,TGTGCCAGCAGCTCAACCGCCCTGAACACTGAAGCTTTCTTT
-,TRBV7-2,TRBJ1-5,-,CASSLEGWAAQPQHF,TGTGCCAGCAGCTTAGAGGGGTGGGCGGCTCAGCCCCAGCATTTT
-,TRBV5-8,TRBJ1-6,many,CASSLVSPLHF,TGTGCCAGCAGCTTGGTGTCACCCCTCCACTTT
-,TRBV7-3,TRBJ2-3,few,CVSSTSKADTQYF,TGTGTCAGCAGCACCTCGAAGGCAGATACGCAGTATTTT
TRBD2,TRBV7-9,TRBJ2-1,many,CASSLVRILAGGRDNEQFF,TGTGCCAGCAGCTTAGTGAGAATTCTAGCGGGGGGCAGGGACAATGAGCAGTTCTTC
-,TRBV9,TRBJ1-2,few,CASRGLYGYTF,TGTGCCAGCCGGGGACTCTATGGCTACACCTTC
-,TRBV20-1,TRBJ1-5,many,CSASSPQVRNQPQHF,TGCAGTGCTAGCTCTCCCCAGGTTCGCAATCAGCCCCAGCATTTT
-,TRBV12-3/TRBV12-4,TRBJ1-1,many,CASSRENTEAFF,TGTGCCAGCTCCCGGGAGAACACTGAAGCTTTCTTT
TRBD1,TRBV5-1,TRBJ1-6,-,CASSSGTGSSPLHF,TGCGCCAGCAGCTCCGGGACAGGCTCTTCACCCCTCCACTTT
-,TRBV6-1,TRBJ1-2,-,CSSSATGLQSYGYTF,TGTTCCAGCAGCGCCACAGGGCTCCAATCCTATGGCTACACCTTC
TRBD1,TRBV27,TRBJ1-4,-,CASSLDRCNEKLFF,TGTGCCAGCAGTTTGGACAGGTGTAATGAAAAACTGTTTTTT
-,TRBV6-1,TRBJ2-1,few,CASSETIVGANEQFF,TGTGCCAGCAGTGAGACTATCGTGGGGGCCAATGAGCAGTTCTTC
TRBD2,TRBV11-2,TRBJ2-2,once,CASSSQRGVGELFF,TGTGCCAGCAGCTCCCAGCGGGGGGTCGGGGAGCTGTTTTTT
-,TRBV6-5,TRBJ1-6,-,CDSSYEEARSTPLHF,TGTGACAGCAGTTACGAGGAGGCGCGTAGTACACCCCTCCACTTT
TRBD1,TRBV28,TRBJ2-2,-,CAGGQPTGELFF,TGTGCCGGGGGACAGCCCACCGGGGAGCTGTTTTTT
-,TRBV5-1,TRBJ2-3,-,CASIFGAERDTQYF,TGCGCCAGCATCTTTGGAGCGGAAAGAGATACTCAGTATTTT
TRBD1,TRBV5-4,TRBJ2-2,many,CASSYWGKGAYAGELFF,TGTGCCAGCAGCTATTGGGGGAAGGGGGCTTATGCCGGGGAGCTGTTTTTT
TRBD1,TRBV7-8,TRBJ1-2,-,CASSLLLPGQGASGYTF,TGTGCCAGCAGCTTACTTTTACCCGGGCAGGGGGCTTCTGGCTACACCTTC
TRBD1,TRBV28,TRBJ1-2,few,CASIDRGCYGYTF,TGTGCCAGCATCGACAGGGGGTGCTATGGCTACACCTTT
TRBD2,TRBV11-2,TRBJ2-7,once,CASSLGGGRAVGGNEQYF,TGTGCCAGCAGCTTGGGGGGAGGGCGAGCCGTTGGAGGAAACGAGCAGTACTTC
-,TRBV27,TRBJ1-1,-,CAIRGHEGRTITEAFF,TGTGCCATCCGGGGACACGAGGGGAGGACGATCACTGAAGCTTTCTTT
-,TRBV6-2/TRBV6-3,TRBJ2-2,few,CASAGSNTGELFF,TGTGCCAGCGCTGGGTCAAACACCGGGGAGCTGTTTTTT
-,TRBV20-1,TRBJ2-7,-,CSAHWGSSYEQYF,TGCAGTGCCCACTGGGGGTCTTCCTACGAGCAGTACTTC
-,TRBV3-1,TRBJ2-3,many,CASSPEALRRTDTQYF,TGTGCCAGCAGCCCCGAGGCCCTCCGCCGCACAGATACGCAGTATTTT
-,TRBV11-2,TRBJ2-3,many,CASSFSEGTDTQYF,TGTGCCAGCAGCTTCAGCGAGGGCACAGATACGCAGTATTTT
-,TRBV12-5,TRBJ2-1,few,CASGLQVYNEQFF,TGTGCTAGTGGTTTGCAAGTTTACAATGAGCAGTTCTTC
TRBD1,TRBV6-1,TRBJ2-7,-,CASSLDRGDYEQYF,TGTGCCAGCAGCCTAGACAGGGGAGACTACGAGCAGTACTTC
-,TRBV11-2,TRBJ1-3,-,CASSRDGHSGNTIYF,TGTGCCAGCAGCAGGGACGGGCACTCTGGAAACACCATATATTTT
-,TRBV9,TRBJ2-7,many,CASSVEAGRREQYF,TGTGCCAGCAGCGTAGAAGCTGGCAGGCGCGAGCAGTACTTC
-,TRBV30,TRBJ2-2,many,CAWIDRSSGELFF,TGTGCCTGGATTGACAGGTCGTCCGGGGAGCTGTTTTTT
-,TRBV19,TRBJ2-7,many,CASSPGIGGYEQYF,TGTGCCAGTAGTCCAGGGATCGGCGGGTACGAGCAGTACTTC
TRBD2,TRBV7-8,TRBJ2-7,few,CASSGGTSGIYEQYF,TGTGCCAGCAGCGGGGGTACTAGCGGGATTTACGAGCAGTACTTC
-,TRBV7-3,TRBJ1-1,many,CASSLNQGLSTEAFF,TGTGCCAGCAGCTTAAATCAGGGGCTGAGCACTGAAGCTTTCTTT
-,TRBV12-3/TRBV12-4,TRBJ1-1,many,CASSWDKASIAFF,TGTGCCAGCAGCTGGGACAAGGCTAGTATAGCTTTCTTT
-,TRBV6-1,TRBJ1-1,-,CASRFGDQGRGEAFF,TGTGCCAGCAGATTCGGGGACCAGGGTCGCGGGGAGGCTTTCTTT